This T cell receptor (beta chain) appears in the sequencing data of a study of regulatory T cells in long-lasting Graves disease (dated by TCRdb to 2020 to 2023). Regarding the complete study: Persistent Graves' disease was defined as antithyroid drug treatment for over 5 years with persistently positive TSH receptor autoantibodies. Peripheral blood TCR sequencing and RNA sequencing compared persistent Graves' disease patients with newly diagnosed Graves' disease patients. The study was conducted in China and was registered as a clinical trial. A total of about 33 samples underwent TCR sequencing: 13 from persistent and about 20 from newly diagnosed Graves' disease patients. In the clinical cohort, patients with persistent Graves' disease had used antithyroid drugs for an average of roughly ten years.

About this clonotype: Its antigen has not been determined. The input lacks base qualities; no much larger clone sits a single base away.

General conclusions and limits of the study: Only peripheral blood was studied, because thyroid tissue, the primary lesion, was inaccessible. Only the TCR beta chain was sequenced and analyzed. The authors acknowledged the small sample size as a limitation that may reduce accuracy. Persistent patients shared more public clonotypes among themselves (more than 2,500) than newly diagnosed patients did (about 970). Persistent Graves' disease patients showed lower TCR Shannon entropy and fewer highly expanded clones than newly diagnosed patients, suggesting clonal expansion. Persistent disease showed preferential use of TRBV28, TRBJ1-2 and TRBJ2-5, whereas newly diagnosed disease favored TRBV20-1 and TRBJ2-1.

Libraries were built with multiplex PCR. For sequencing, an Illumina HiSeq 4000 was employed. iRepertoire HTBI primers and Arm-PCR amplification of CDR3 regions were used to construct TCR beta libraries. Before sequencing, the PCR products went through gel purification. As for the original processing: Gene usage analysis of CDR3 amino acid clonotypes relied on the roughly 60 TRBV and 15 or so TRBJ segments identified across samples. COPE and FqMerger were used to merge the filtered high-quality paired reads into contigs. BLAST was used to align contigs to IMGT TRBV, TRBD and TRBJ reference genes, with CDR3 defined following IMGT. Highly expanded clones were defined as clonotypes with a frequency above 0.1%. Shannon entropy served as the measure of repertoire diversity, while the Gini coefficient captured V-J evenness. Clonotypes shared by more than one individual were considered public. In-frame beta chains were kept once TCRdb had trimmed the public reads at Q25 with fastp and called clones with MiXCR. One record per CDR3 amino acid sequence lists the most common genes and DNA. These V and J calls rely on TCRdb rather than the paper's analysis. Within this sample are over 450,000 distinct CDR3 sequences, with roughly a fifth of them counted one time only. About 6.6% of the sample is held by the ten biggest clonotypes.

Per the publication, the time point label means: persistent/refractory GD, antithyroid drugs over 5 years with positive TRAb. For both TCR sequencing and RNA sequencing, RNA was extracted from PBMCs in TRIzol. Graves' disease was diagnosed according to American Thyroid Association guidelines. Patients for the study were recruited at an endocrinology department in Xi'an, China. From each patient, about 9 milliliters of peripheral blood was collected into an EDTA anticoagulant tube. Ficoll Paque Plus density gradient separation was used to isolate PBMCs, and no further T cell sorting was performed. An Agilent 2100 Bioanalyzer and agarose gel were used to check RNA quality, and a NanoDrop 2000 was used to measure RNA concentration. CDR1 and CDR2 were assigned from the germline V gene (reference sequence) as DFQATT and SNEGSKA. V and J are trimmed by 3 bases and 5 bases, and the gene matches miss 4 bases of the junction. The CDR3 measures 14 amino acids from cysteine to phenylalanine. The entry retains the CDR3 DNA only, 42 bases that are in frame from base 1.

The receptor chain draws on TRBV20-1 and TRBJ2-3; TRBD2 agrees with 11 junctional bases. The source is a female donor with Graves disease. Sequencing used peripheral blood mononuclear cells (PBMCs), obtained when the disease was refractory, from a patient treated with antithyroid drugs. The CDR3 protein sequence reads: CSASLAGGGDTQYF. In nucleotides, the sequence is TGCAGTGCTAGCCTAGCGGGAGGTGGAGATACGCAGTATTTT.